Shown below are 19 T cell receptor beta chains from a single sample sequenced in a study of shared clonotypes between healthy human individuals. Produced via immunoSEQ multiplex PCR; TCRdb's table is partial and in-frame only. The profile shows 1.4 million to 1.5 million clones, about 96% of them singletons. Input material: naive CD4+ T cells sorted from blood. Specified subset: CD45RA+ positively selected. These receptors originate from a man younger than 40 in good health.

As regards this clone: Different DNA sequences within this sample yield the same CDR3. The V call is TRBV18, the J call TRBJ2-5; D unclear. Between the trimmed V and J ends, which lost 1 base and 2 bases, there was a span of 11 bases. Germline V gene sequence: CDR1 KGHSH, CDR2 LQKENI. The CDR3 loop spans 15 amino acids. The CDR3 coding sequence is TGTGCCAGCTCACCACTCAGTGGGTCTCAAGAGACCCAGTACTTC. It yields the protein CASSPLSGSQETQYF. Using reference TRBV18 and TRBJ2-5 for the parts outside the CDR3, the full variable domain is NAGVMQNPRHLVRRRGQEARLRCSPMKGHSHVYWYRQLPEEGLKFMVYLQKENIIDESGMPKERFSAEFPKEGPSILRIQQVVRGDSAAYFCASSPLSGSQETQYFGPGTRLLVL.

The V and J genes are TRBV19 and TRBJ2-1; 11 nucleotides match TRBD2. Germline loops: CDR1 LNHDA, CDR2 SQIVND (reference sequence). The CDR3 runs 15 residues. J was trimmed by 12 bases and V by 0 bases; bases with no gene match: 7. This CDR3 reads CASSIEIRLAGSQFF. In DNA, the CDR3 is TGTGCCAGTAGTATAGAAATCCGACTAGCGGGATCGCAGTTCTTC. Looking up the rest from reference TRBV19 and TRBJ2-1 gives the full variable domain: DGGITQSPKYLFRKEGQNVTLSCEQNLNHDAMYWYRQDPGQGLRLIYYSQIVNDFQKGDIAEGYSVSREKKESFPLTVTSAQKNPTAFYLCASSIEIRLAGSQFFGPGTRLTVL.

Comments on this clone: This sample includes further DNA sequences coding for the same CDR3. The CDR3 loop reads CASSFDRYEQYF. CDR3 DNA: TGTGCCAGCAGCTTCGATCGTTACGAGCAGTACTTC. The rearrangement uses TRBV5-6 and TRBJ2-7; no clear D gene. The CDR3 contains 12 residues. V was shortened by 2 bases and J by 4 bases, with 7 bases between the two germline ends. Per the germline V gene, CDR1 is SGHDT and CDR2 is YYEEEE.

This chain links TRBV7-2 with TRBJ2-3; D might be TRBD2 (6 bases). Trimming cost V 3 bases and J 1 base, with 11 bases left between them. The CDR3 sequence is 15 residues long. Germline V lookup: CDR1 SGHTA, CDR2 FQGNSA. CDR3 sequence: CASSLGWGGTDTQYF. CDR3 nucleotides: TGTGCCAGCAGCTTGGGGTGGGGGGGCACAGATACGCAGTATTTT.

The V and J genes are TRBV10-3 and TRBJ2-7, with D possibly being TRBD2 (5 bases). V lost 2 bases, J lost 0 bases, and 11 bases lay in between. Germline values: CDR1 ENHRY, CDR2 SYGVKD. There are 15 residues in the CDR3. The CDR3 loop is CAISEGLLSSYEQYF. The CDR3 DNA reads TGTGCCATCAGTGAGGGACTCCTGAGCTCCTACGAGCAGTACTTC.

This chain joins TRBV10-1 and TRBJ2-1; 7 bases are shared with TRBD2. The CDR3 has 18 residues. The V gene's germline CDR1 is WNHNN and CDR2 SYGVQD (reference sequence). V lost 2 bases to trimming and J lost 4 bases; unmatched junction nucleotides: 14. The CDR3 loop is CASSESVWRGGPYNEQFF. DNA of the CDR3: TGCGCCAGCAGTGAGAGTGTTTGGCGGGGAGGGCCTTACAATGAGCAGTTCTTC.

The chain employs TRBV28 and TRBJ2-7; the D gene is possibly TRBD1 (6 bases). CDR3 length equals 16 residues. Germline V CDR1 and CDR2: MDHEN, SYDVKM. V lost 6 bases, J lost 0 bases, and 18 bases lay in between. DNA of the CDR3: TGTGCCAGCAGGCCCCGGGGACACCCTTCCTCCTACGAGCAGTACTTC. Protein sequence: CASRPRGHPSSYEQYF.

The chain combines TRBV6-1 with TRBJ1-2; D remains ambiguous. Trimming shortened V by 7 bases and J by 0 bases, and 12 bases separated the two germline ends. The V gene's germline CDR1 is MNHNS and CDR2 SASEGT. The CDR3 has 14 residues. The CDR3 loop reads CASKPPYTNYGYTF. Written as DNA, the CDR3 is TGTGCCAGCAAGCCCCCGTATACTAACTATGGCTACACCTTC.

The chain couples TRBV5-1 to TRBJ2-1; tentative D call: TRBD1 (6 bases). Per germline, CDR1 SGHRS and CDR2 YFSETQ. The length of the CDR3 is 15 residues. V was cut by 4 bases and J by 8 bases, with 19 bases left in between. The CDR3: CASSGTGFKADEQFF. The CDR3 DNA sequence: TGCGCCAGCAGCGGAACAGGGTTTAAAGCGGATGAGCAGTTCTTC.

The CDR3, as DNA: TGTGCCAGCGTAGGTGCTGGAGGCCTGCAAGAGACCCAGTACTTC. Translated: CASVGAGGLQETQYF. The V and J genes are TRBV25-1 and TRBJ2-5, with D possibly being TRBD2 (5 bases). CDR3 length: 15 amino acids. V was shortened by 8 bases and J by 2 bases, with 18 bases between the two germline ends. Germline V CDR1 and CDR2: MGHDK, SYGVNS.

The chain links TRBV9 to TRBJ2-5; 9 bases are a match to TRBD2. V lost 3 bases to trimming and J lost 5 bases; unmatched junction nucleotides: 8. The CDR3 runs to 15 residues. Germline V CDR1 and CDR2: SGDLS, YYNGEE. The CDR3: CASSGLAGAEETQYF. DNA for the CDR3: TGTGCCAGCAGCGGTTTAGCGGGAGCCGAGGAGACCCAGTACTTC.

V gene TRBV14 combines with J gene TRBJ1-4; 7 nucleotides line up with TRBD1. Trimming at V came to 4 bases and at J to 8 bases, leaving 7 bases not matched to a gene. CDR3 size: 14 residues. Germline V gives CDR1 SGHDN, CDR2 FVKESK. The CDR3 DNA is TGTGCCAGCAGCCTCCGGGACAGCTACGAAAAACTGTTTTTT. Translated: CASSLRDSYEKLFF.

The CDR3 nucleotides read TGTGCCAGCAGTTACTCGTTGGGGACAAGGGGGACTGAAGCTTTCTTT. Its translation: CASSYSLGTRGTEAFF. The chain has TRBV6-5 and TRBJ1-1; D possibly corresponds to TRBD1 (6 bases). CDR1 MNHEY and CDR2 SVGAGI come from the germline V gene. The germline V and J ends were trimmed by 0 bases and 5 bases, with 16 bases remaining between them. CDR3 length: 16 residues.

V and J are TRBV5-1 and TRBJ1-1; D gene ambiguous. V was shortened by 6 bases and J by 7 bases, with 13 bases between the two germline ends. The CDR3 spans 12 residues. Germline V gene lookup returns CDR1 SGHRS and CDR2 YFSETQ. The CDR3 sequence is CASTDQRREAFF. CDR3 nucleotide sequence: TGCGCCAGCACGGATCAGCGACGTGAAGCTTTCTTT.

The genes are TRBV9 and TRBJ2-5; 7 bases line up with TRBD2. V was clipped by 0 bases and J by 2 bases; unmatched bases: 13. The length of the CDR3 is 18 residues. CDR1 SGDLS and CDR2 YYNGEE come from the germline V gene. CDR3 residues: CASSVAAGAPSSQETQYF. As DNA, the CDR3 is TGTGCCAGCAGCGTAGCGGCGGGAGCCCCCTCGAGTCAAGAGACCCAGTACTTC.

This CDR3 reads CASSCFVGLLDEQFF. CDR3 sequence (DNA): TGCGCCAGCAGCTGTTTCGTCGGCCTCTTGGATGAGCAGTTCTTC. The rearrangement links TRBV5-1 to TRBJ2-1, with unresolved D. V was cut by 3 bases and J by 8 bases, with 18 bases left in between. The CDR3 has 15 residues. Germline V gene lookup returns CDR1 SGHRS and CDR2 YFSETQ.

V usage is TRBV7-9 and J usage is TRBJ2-7, with 10 bases aligning to TRBD1. V lost 0 bases, J lost 3 bases, and 5 bases stayed unmatched. Germline-derived CDR1 and CDR2 are SEHNR and FQNEAQ (reference sequence). This CDR3 comprises 16 residues. The CDR3, as DNA: TGTGCCAGCAGCTTAGCGGGGGGACAGGGGATCTACGAGCAGTACTTC. Protein product: CASSLAGGQGIYEQYF.

This chain links TRBV9 with TRBJ2-1, with 9 bases lining up with TRBD1. V lost 3 bases, J lost 2 bases, and 15 bases stayed unmatched. This CDR3 spans 19 amino acids. Germline assignment: CDR1 SGDLS and CDR2 YYNGEE. The CDR3 DNA follows: TGTGCCAGCAGCGCTCCGGGACAGGGTGTTCGAGAGGCCTACAATGAGCAGTTCTTC. This translates into CASSAPGQGVREAYNEQFF.

A note on this clone: Compared with germline, one end of the junction differs, possibly owing to a read error. The gene calls are TRBV7-7 and TRBJ2-1, with 9 bases matching TRBD2. Germline values: CDR1 SSHAT, CDR2 FNYEAQ (reference sequence). The CDR3 runs 16 residues. This CDR3 is CASSSIAGVSYNEQFF. In DNA form, the CDR3 reads TGTGCTAGCAGCTCCATAGCGGGAGTCTCCTACAATGAGCAGTTCTTC.